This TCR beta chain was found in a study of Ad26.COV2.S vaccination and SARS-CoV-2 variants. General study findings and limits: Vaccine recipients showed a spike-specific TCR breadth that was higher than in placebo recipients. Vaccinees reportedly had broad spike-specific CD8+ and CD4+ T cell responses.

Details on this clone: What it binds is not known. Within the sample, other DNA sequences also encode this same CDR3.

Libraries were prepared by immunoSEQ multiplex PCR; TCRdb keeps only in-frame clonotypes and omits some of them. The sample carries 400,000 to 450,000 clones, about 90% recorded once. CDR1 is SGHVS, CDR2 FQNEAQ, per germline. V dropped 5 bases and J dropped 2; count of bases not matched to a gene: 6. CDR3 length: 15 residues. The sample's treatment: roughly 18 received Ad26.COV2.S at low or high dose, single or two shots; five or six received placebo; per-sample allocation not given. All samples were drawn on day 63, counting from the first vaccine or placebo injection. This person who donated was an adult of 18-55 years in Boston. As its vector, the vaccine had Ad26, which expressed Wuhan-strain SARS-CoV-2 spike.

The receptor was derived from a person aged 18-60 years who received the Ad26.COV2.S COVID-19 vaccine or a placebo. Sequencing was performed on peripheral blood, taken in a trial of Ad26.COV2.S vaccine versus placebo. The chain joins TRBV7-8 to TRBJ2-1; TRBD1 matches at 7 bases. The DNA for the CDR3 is TGTGCCAGCAGCCTAACGGGACAGACCTACAATGAGCAGTTCTTC. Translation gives CASSLTGQTYNEQFF.